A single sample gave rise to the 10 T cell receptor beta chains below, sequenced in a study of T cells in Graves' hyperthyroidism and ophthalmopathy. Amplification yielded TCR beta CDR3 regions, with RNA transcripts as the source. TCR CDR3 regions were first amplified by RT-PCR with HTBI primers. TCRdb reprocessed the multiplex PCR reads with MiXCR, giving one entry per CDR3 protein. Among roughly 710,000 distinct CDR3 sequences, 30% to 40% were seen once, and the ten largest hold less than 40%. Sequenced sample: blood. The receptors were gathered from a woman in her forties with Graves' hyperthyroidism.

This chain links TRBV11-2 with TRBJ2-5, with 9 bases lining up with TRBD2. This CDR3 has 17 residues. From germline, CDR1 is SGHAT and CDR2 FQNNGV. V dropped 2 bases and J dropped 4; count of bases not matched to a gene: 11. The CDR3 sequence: CASSLYPAGGNGETQYF. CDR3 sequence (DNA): TGTGCCAGCAGCTTATACCCAGCGGGGGGCAACGGAGAGACCCAGTACTTC. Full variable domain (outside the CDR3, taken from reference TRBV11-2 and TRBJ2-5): EAGVAQSPRYKIIEKRQSVAFWCNPISGHATLYWYQQILGQGPKLLIQFQNNGVVDDSQLPKDRFSAERLKGVDSTLKIQPAKLEDSAVYLCASSLYPAGGNGETQYFGPGTRLLVL.

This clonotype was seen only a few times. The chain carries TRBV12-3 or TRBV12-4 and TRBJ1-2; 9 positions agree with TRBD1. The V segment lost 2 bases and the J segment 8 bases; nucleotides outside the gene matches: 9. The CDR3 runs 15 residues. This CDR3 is CASSLIGTGGFGYTF. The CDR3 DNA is TGTGCCAGCAGTTTAATCGGCACAGGGGGCTTCGGCTACACCTTC.

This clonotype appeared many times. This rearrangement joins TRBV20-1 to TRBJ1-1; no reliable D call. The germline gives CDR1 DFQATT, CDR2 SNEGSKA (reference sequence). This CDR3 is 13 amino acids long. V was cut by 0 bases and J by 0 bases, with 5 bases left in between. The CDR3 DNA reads TGCAGTGCTAGAGATGAATTGAACACTGAAGCTTTCTTT. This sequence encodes CSARDELNTEAFF.

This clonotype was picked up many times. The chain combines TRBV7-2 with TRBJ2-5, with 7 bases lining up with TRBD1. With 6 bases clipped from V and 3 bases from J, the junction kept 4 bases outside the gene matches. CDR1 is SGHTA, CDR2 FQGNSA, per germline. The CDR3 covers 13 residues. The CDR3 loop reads CASRFTGEETQYF. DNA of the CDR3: TGTGCCAGCAGATTTACAGGGGAAGAGACCCAGTACTTC.

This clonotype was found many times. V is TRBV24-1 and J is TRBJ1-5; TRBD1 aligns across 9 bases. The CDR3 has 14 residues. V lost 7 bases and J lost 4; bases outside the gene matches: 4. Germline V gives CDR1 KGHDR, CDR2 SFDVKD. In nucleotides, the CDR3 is TGTGCCACCAGCACAGGGGGCCGGAATCAGCCCCAGCATTTT. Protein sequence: CATSTGGRNQPQHF.

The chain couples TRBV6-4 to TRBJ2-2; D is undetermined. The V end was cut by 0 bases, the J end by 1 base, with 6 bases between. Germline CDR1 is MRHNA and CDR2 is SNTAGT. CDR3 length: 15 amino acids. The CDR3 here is CASSDSYGNTGELFF. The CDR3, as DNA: TGTGCCAGCAGTGACTCATATGGGAACACCGGGGAGCTGTTTTTT.

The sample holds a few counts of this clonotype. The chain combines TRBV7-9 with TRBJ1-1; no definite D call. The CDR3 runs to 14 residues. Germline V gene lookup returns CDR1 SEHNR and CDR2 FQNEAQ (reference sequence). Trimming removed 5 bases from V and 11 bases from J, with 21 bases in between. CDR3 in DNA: TGTGCCAGCAGCCAAGATAGGGCGGTCGATAGGGCTTTCTTT. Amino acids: CASSQDRAVDRAFF.

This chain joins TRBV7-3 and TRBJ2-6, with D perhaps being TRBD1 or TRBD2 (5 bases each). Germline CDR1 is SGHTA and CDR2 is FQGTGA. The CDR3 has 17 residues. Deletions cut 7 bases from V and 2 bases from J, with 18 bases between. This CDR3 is CASMLPGQGPGANVLTF. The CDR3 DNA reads TGTGCCAGCATGCTCCCGGGGCAGGGACCTGGGGCCAACGTCCTGACTTTC.

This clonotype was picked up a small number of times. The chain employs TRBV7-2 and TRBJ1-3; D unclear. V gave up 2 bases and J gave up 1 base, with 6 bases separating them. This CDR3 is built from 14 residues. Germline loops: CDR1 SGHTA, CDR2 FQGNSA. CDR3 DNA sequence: TGTGCCAGCAGCTTATATTTATCTGGAAACACCATATATTTT. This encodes CASSLYLSGNTIYF.

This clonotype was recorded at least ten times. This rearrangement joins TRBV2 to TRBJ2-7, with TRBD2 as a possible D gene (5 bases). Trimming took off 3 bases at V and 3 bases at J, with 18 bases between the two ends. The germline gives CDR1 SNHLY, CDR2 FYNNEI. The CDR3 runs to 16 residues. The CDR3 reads CASSEESSRNLYEQYF. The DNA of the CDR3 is TGTGCCAGCAGTGAGGAATCTAGCAGAAATCTCTACGAGCAGTACTTC.